This T cell receptor (beta chain) was sequenced during a study of shared clonotypes between healthy human individuals (dated by TCRdb to 2020 to 2021). Background on the whole study: The cohort comprised a couple of women and three men aged 18 to 49 years. Leukapheresis yielded between about 0.9 and 9.5 billion PBMCs per donor. Per donor, three plates each were used for CD4 naive and CD4 memory, two for CD8 naive, and one for CD8 memory. To estimate repertoire size and how much clonotype sharing occurs between individuals, the study deeply sequenced the blood TCR repertoires of about five healthy adults. To increase sequencing depth and limit assay-specific biases, TCR repertoire library preparation and sequencing were carried out by different laboratories using diverse techniques.

The donors were healthy, HIV-negative adults who had no recently reported acute infections or vaccinations. All donors were Caucasian adults living in Nashville, Tennessee, USA. CD4+ T cells were enriched through magnetic negative selection, after which naive cells were positively selected on CD45RA and the remaining negative fraction served as the memory subset. Blood was collected by leukapheresis, and PBMCs were isolated by Ficoll-Histopaque density gradient centrifugation and then cryopreserved in liquid nitrogen vapor phase. Analytical flow cytometry was used to check the purity and quantity of each magnetically sorted T cell population. Genomic DNA was isolated from each sorted fraction and quantified by UV absorbance on a Nanodrop 2000c. From the cysteine through the phenylalanine, the CDR3 covers 17 amino acids. The retained sequence is limited to the CDR3, 51 bases, with the frame set at the first base. V is cut by 2 bases and J by 0 bases, and the space between the germline ends is 16 bases. CDR1 and CDR2 are drawn from the germline V gene: MDHEN, SYDVKM.

This clone appeared once. The clone's antigen remains unknown. No much larger clone is present one base from it, and per-base qualities are unavailable. Using the deep immunoSEQ assay, TCR CDR3 regions were amplified from genomic DNA by multiplex PCR. For each cell subset, the extracted genomic DNA was distributed evenly across all wells of several immunoSEQ 96-well plates, and each plate served as one replicate. For sorted subsets, around 0.2 ug genomic DNA, equal to 30,000 to 35,000 T cell genomes, was loaded into each replicate PCR. Purified libraries were quantified with a Qubit 3.0 fluorometer, sized on a Bioanalyzer 2100, and re-quantified with the KAPA Library Quantification kit. Every immunoSEQ 96-well plate was sequenced on a separate single-read 150-cycle Illumina NextSeq 550 flow cell. As for the authors' bioinformatics: Because only junctional sequences without quality scores were contained in the immunoSEQ output, filtering matching that applied to full-length reads could not be performed. Sequences were annotated with PyIR, a Python wrapper for IgBLAST v1.9, using IMGT germline references to assign V/J genes and CDR3. Reads with weak V/J assignments (E-value above 1e-6), missing CDR3, stop codons, out-of-frame junctions, or ambiguous translated residues were removed. V3J clonotypes were defined by identical inferred V gene, J gene, and CDR3 amino acid sequence. Percentage overlap between repertoires was computed as shared unique clonotypes divided by the size of the smaller repertoire. Three approaches were used to assess repertoire richness: RTK rarefaction, the Chao1 estimator, and Recon v2.1 estimates of unobserved clonotypes. OLGA was used to compute generation probabilities for all TCRbeta clonotypes that the gDNA method yielded from a few donors. Sourced from immuneACCESS, this table was stored by TCRdb with only in-frame sequences that have V and J called. A share of the clones is absent; for the studies checked, an unresolved V gene accounts for under half, and the remainder has no known explanation. D and trimming were read from the DNA, whereas the V and J calls and clone size are those reported in that table. Across this sample there are around 510,000 clones, with approximately 94% seen only once. The ten largest make up approximately 0.067% of the sample.

Overall study outcomes, separate from this receptor: Estimated clonotype richness was generally larger for naive than for memory subsets. Pairwise subsampling led to the expectation that sequencing depth would affect the degree of clonotype sharing among donors. Even with the large sequencing depth, rarefaction of the sorted-subset datasets indicated that sequencing was incomplete. Across a handful of donors, 4.5% to 6.5% of naive CD4, around 3.3% of naive CD8, about 2.3% of memory CD4, and over 0.35% of memory CD8 clonotypes were shared. Sampling was restricted to blood, and TCR repertoires in tissue are likely to differ from TCR repertoires in blood. Clonotypes shared by all four sorted-subset donors showed higher generation probabilities than non-shared clonotypes. The genetic and exposure-history diversity represented was limited by the small number of donors.

This clonotype was obtained from a woman younger than 45 in good health. The sample comprised naive CD4+ T cells sorted from blood. Taken with the paper, the label for cell subset or site translates to: CD45RA+ positively selected. The sequence joins TRBV28 to TRBJ2-5; too little of a D gene remains to name it. The CDR3 amino acid sequence is: CASSLSAAGRDQETQYF. In nucleotides, the sequence is TGTGCCAGCAGTTTAAGTGCCGCCGGACGGGACCAAGAGACCCAGTACTTC.